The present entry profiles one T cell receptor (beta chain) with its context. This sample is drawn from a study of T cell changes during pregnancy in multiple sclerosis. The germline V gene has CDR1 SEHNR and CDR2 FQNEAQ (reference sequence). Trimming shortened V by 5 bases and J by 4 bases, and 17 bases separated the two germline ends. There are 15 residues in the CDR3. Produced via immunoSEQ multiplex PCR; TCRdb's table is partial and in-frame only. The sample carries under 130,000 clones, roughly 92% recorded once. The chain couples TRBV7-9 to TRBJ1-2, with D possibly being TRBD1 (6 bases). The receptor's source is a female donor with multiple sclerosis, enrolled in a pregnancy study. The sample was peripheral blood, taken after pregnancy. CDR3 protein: CASSQAFRTVYGYTF. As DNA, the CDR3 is TGTGCCAGCAGCCAAGCCTTCAGGACAGTCTATGGCTACACCTTC.